This T cell receptor (beta chain) comes out of a study of sequential checkpoint blockade in melanoma. Some clones are missing from TCRdb's copy, which holds only in-frame ones; the method was immunoSEQ multiplex PCR. The sample includes about 27,000 clones, approximately 77% seen only once; the top ten take 10% to 15%. Treatment defined: randomized to nivolumab then ipilimumab (arm A) or the reverse (arm B). None of the patients previously received DNA-damaging chemotherapy. Sorted cells were live CD3+CD8+, lacking CD19 and CD56, from PBMCs. V lost 3 bases and J lost 1, with 11 bases in between. Germline V lookup: CDR1 MDHEN, CDR2 SYDVKM. CDR3 length: 15 amino acids.

J is TRBJ2-3 and V is TRBV28; the D gene is possibly TRBD2 (6 bases). This sequence was found in a human donor with melanoma. Source: CD8+ T cells sorted from blood (inferred from file names), taken from a patient given nivolumab and ipilimumab in sequence. CDR3 coding DNA: TGTGCCAGCAGTTTCGGGAGCGGGCGCACAGATACGCAGTATTTT. Translated, it gives CASSFGSGRTDTQYF. Drawing the rest from reference TRBV28 and TRBJ2-3, the complete variable domain is DVKVTQSSRYLVKRTGEKVFLECVQDMDHENMFWYRQDPGLGLRLIYFSYDVKMKEKGDIPEGYSVSREKKERFSLILESASTNQTSMYLCASSFGSGRTDTQYFGPGTRLTVL.